The present TCR beta chain was sequenced within a study of cytomegalovirus exposure and HLA in healthy donors. The table came from immunoSEQ multiplex PCR; TCRdb's copy has only in-frame clones and leaves some out. The repertoire holds 150,000 to 200,000 clones, 80% to 85% seen once, with roughly 1.2% in the top ten. The ends lost 4 bases at V and 6 bases at J; junction bases unmatched: 10. Germline values: CDR1 MNHNS, CDR2 SASEGT. This CDR3 has 16 residues. The TCR comes from a woman aged 25-40 years in good health and CMV-seronegative. The chain has TRBV6-1 and TRBJ2-2; TRBD2 agrees at 8 bases. The sequencing input was PBMCs. CDR3 sequence: CASSVAGWGLSGELFF. The CDR3 coding sequence is TGTGCCAGCAGTGTAGCGGGATGGGGGCTTTCCGGGGAGCTGTTTTTT.